These T cell receptor beta chains were read from a single sample in a study of shared T cell receptors in the human thymus. Here immunoSEQ multiplex PCR was the method, and the copy in TCRdb shows in-frame clones only, minus some. The sample includes 500,000 to 850,000 clones, about 87% of them seen just once. The same sample was also used in a study of human thymus T cells.

Source material: thymocytes. These receptors originate from a boy younger than two with a congenital heart defect. CDR3s include the opening cysteine and the closing phenylalanine or tryptophan. D genes are given only for firm matches. The size entry is marked missing in some rows and otherwise reads once, few, many or a size class.

CDR3 DNA: TGTGCCAGCAGCCCGGACTTGGAGAGCTACGAGCAGTACTTC
CDR3 protein: CASSPDLESYEQYF
D gene: -
J gene: TRBJ2-7
V gene: TRBV5-4
clone size: -

CDR3 DNA: TGTGCCAGCAGACCCGGGAGAGGATCAGAGACCCAGTACTTC
CDR3 protein: CASRPGRGSETQYF
D gene: -
J gene: TRBJ2-5
V gene: TRBV6-5
clone size: -

CDR3 DNA: TGTGCCAGCAGCCCGGTGGAGGGGCTGGGCGAGCAGTACTTC
CDR3 protein: CASSPVEGLGEQYF
D gene: -
J gene: TRBJ2-7
V gene: TRBV7-6
clone size: -

CDR3 DNA: TGCGCCAGCAGCGGCCGGGACAGGGTTCACGCCGGGGAGCTGTTTTTT
CDR3 protein: CASSGRDRVHAGELFF
D gene: TRBD1
J gene: TRBJ2-2
V gene: TRBV5-1
clone size: -

CDR3 DNA: TGTGCCAGCAGCCAAGAGAGGGGGCGAAACTATGGCTACACCTTC
CDR3 protein: CASSQERGRNYGYTF
D gene: TRBD1
J gene: TRBJ1-2
V gene: TRBV4-2
clone size: -

CDR3 DNA: TGTGCCAGCAGTTTCGACAAGACCTACGAGCAGTACTTC
CDR3 protein: CASSFDKTYEQYF
D gene: -
J gene: TRBJ2-7
V gene: TRBV28
clone size: few

CDR3 DNA: TGTGCCTACAAACCCCGGGAGGGTGGGACGCCCCTTCTGGATACGCAGTATTTT
CDR3 protein: CAYKPREGGTPLLDTQYF
D gene: TRBD2
J gene: TRBJ2-3
V gene: TRBV30
clone size: -

CDR3 DNA: TGCGCCAGCAGCCAAGGCTACCAATACAATGAGCAGTTCTTC
CDR3 protein: CASSQGYQYNEQFF
D gene: -
J gene: TRBJ2-1
V gene: TRBV4-3
clone size: -

CDR3 DNA: TGCGCCAGCAGCGAGGACTCATACAGGGGGCAGTTCTTC
CDR3 protein: CASSEDSYRGQFF
D gene: TRBD1
J gene: TRBJ2-1
V gene: TRBV5-1
clone size: once

CDR3 DNA: TGTGCCTGGAGTGTACTCGGACGGGAGGGTACTGAAGCTTTCTTT
CDR3 protein: CAWSVLGREGTEAFF
D gene: -
J gene: TRBJ1-1
V gene: TRBV30
clone size: -

CDR3 DNA: TGTGCCTGGAGTGTACCGAGTAGCCGCAATCAGCCCCAGCATTTT
CDR3 protein: CAWSVPSSRNQPQHF
D gene: -
J gene: TRBJ1-5
V gene: TRBV30
clone size: -

CDR3 DNA: TGTGCCAGCAGTTGGGACAGGGGGCAAAAACTGTTTTTT
CDR3 protein: CASSWDRGQKLFF
D gene: TRBD1
J gene: TRBJ1-4
V gene: TRBV28
clone size: few

CDR3 DNA: TGTGCCAGCAGCCAAGATCAGGACAAACAAGAGACCCAGTACTTC
CDR3 protein: CASSQDQDKQETQYF
D gene: -
J gene: TRBJ2-5
V gene: TRBV14
clone size: -

CDR3 DNA: TGTGCCAGCAGCCCCCCAGGGGGAGAAGAGACCCAGTACTTC
CDR3 protein: CASSPPGGEETQYF
D gene: TRBD1
J gene: TRBJ2-5
V gene: TRBV28
clone size: -

CDR3 DNA: TGTGCCAGCAGCGTAGATTGTCGTCAGCCCCAGCATTTT
CDR3 protein: CASSVDCRQPQHF
D gene: -
J gene: TRBJ1-5
V gene: TRBV9
clone size: few

CDR3 DNA: TGTGCCAGCAGCCCTGAGGCTGAAAAACTGTTTTTT
CDR3 protein: CASSPEAEKLFF
D gene: -
J gene: TRBJ1-4
V gene: TRBV7-9
clone size: -

CDR3 DNA: TGTGCCTGGAGTCCGACAGGGTTTGGTGAAAAACTGTTTTTT
CDR3 protein: CAWSPTGFGEKLFF
D gene: TRBD1
J gene: TRBJ1-4
V gene: TRBV30
clone size: -

CDR3 DNA: TGTGCCAGCAGTCCGCGCCCAATCAGGGGGCCCCTCACAGATACGCAGTATTTT
CDR3 protein: CASSPRPIRGPLTDTQYF
D gene: TRBD1
J gene: TRBJ2-3
V gene: TRBV27
clone size: once

CDR3 DNA: TGCGCCAGCAGCCAAGGAGCGGGGGGCTACTACAATGAGCAGTTCTTC
CDR3 protein: CASSQGAGGYYNEQFF
D gene: TRBD2
J gene: TRBJ2-1
V gene: TRBV4-3
clone size: -

CDR3 DNA: TGTGCCAGCAGCCCCAAGATTGGGGAGTCGAGGACTGAAGCTTTCTTT
CDR3 protein: CASSPKIGESRTEAFF
D gene: -
J gene: TRBJ1-1
V gene: TRBV14
clone size: -

CDR3 DNA: TGCGCCAGCAGCTTGGGTGGGACACCGACGGAGCAGTACTTC
CDR3 protein: CASSLGGTPTEQYF
D gene: -
J gene: TRBJ2-7
V gene: TRBV5-1
clone size: -

CDR3 DNA: TGTGCCAGTAGACCTCAGGGGACTGGGGCCAACGTCCTGACTTTC
CDR3 protein: CASRPQGTGANVLTF
D gene: -
J gene: TRBJ2-6
V gene: TRBV19
clone size: -

CDR3 DNA: TGTGCCAGCTCACCAGGGGAGAGCTCTGGAAACACCATATATTTT
CDR3 protein: CASSPGESSGNTIYF
D gene: -
J gene: TRBJ1-3
V gene: TRBV18
clone size: -

CDR3 DNA: TGTGCCAGCAGCCCCAAGAGACAGACCTACGAGCAGTACTTC
CDR3 protein: CASSPKRQTYEQYF
D gene: -
J gene: TRBJ2-7
V gene: TRBV6-5
clone size: few

CDR3 DNA: TGTGCCATCAGTTCAAGGACTAGCAAGAATATGGATGAGCAGTTCTTC
CDR3 protein: CAISSRTSKNMDEQFF
D gene: TRBD2
J gene: TRBJ2-1
V gene: TRBV10-3
clone size: -

CDR3 DNA: TGTGCCAGCAGCGAGGGACTAGCGCACTACGAGCAGTACTTC
CDR3 protein: CASSEGLAHYEQYF
D gene: TRBD2
J gene: TRBJ2-7
V gene: TRBV13
clone size: -